The clone carrying this T cell receptor beta chain was observed a single time. The source of the sample is a study of blood T cell repertoires in COVID-19. Study overall: Samples of COVID-19 (acute and convalescent) were obtained from the United States, Italy and Spain. Nucleic acid was either cDNA or gDNA, and it came from T cells, B-cell-depleted T cells, or PBMCs.

Per germline, CDR1 SEHNR and CDR2 FQNEAQ (reference sequence). The ends lost 5 bases at V and 4 bases at J; junction bases unmatched: 3. The CDR3 covers 13 residues. Original processing methods: Reference gene primer amplification gave nucleated cell count estimates. The data were produced by immunoSEQ multiplex PCR, yet TCRdb's version contains in-frame clones alone and is incomplete. V and J calls and clone size are as listed in that table; D and trimming were resolved from the DNA. Among some 96,000 clones listed, 88% were seen once. Specimen: peripheral blood. This TCR derives from a human donor in a cohort sampled during active COVID-19. The chain employs TRBV7-9 and TRBJ2-5; 8 positions match TRBD1. In DNA, the CDR3 is TGTGCCAGCAGCCGAGGACAGGGAGAGACCCAGTACTTC. This translates into CASSRGQGETQYF. Variable domain in full (rest from reference TRBV7-9 and TRBJ2-5): DTGVSQNPRHKITKRGQNVTFRCDPISEHNRLYWYRQTLGQGPEFLTYFQNEAQLEKSRLLSDRFSAERPKGSFSTLEIQRTEQGDSAMYLCASSRGQGETQYFGPGTRLLVL.